This TCR beta chain was sequenced for a study of blood T cells in healthy people across ages. Findings and caveats of the study: Naive CD4+ cells and diversity were both higher in long-lived donors than in aged donors. The study found TCR beta diversity correlated strongly with naive T cell percentage. Per-million-T-cell TCR beta diversity fell roughly linearly with age.

The CDR3 runs to 17 residues. The use of a sample-barcoded 5' primer and a J-beta primer mix characterized a second PCR of about 6 to 12 cycles. One entry per CDR3 protein, called by TCRdb with MiXCR from the 5' RACE reads. Of 1.5 million to 2 million distinct CDR3 sequences listed, about two fifths are singletons. Points on this clonotype: Antigen unknown. A junction boundary mismatches the germline segment, possibly from a read error.

The clonotype was recovered from a human donor in good health. Specimen: blood. The V call is TRBV12-3 or TRBV12-4, the J call TRBJ1-1, with D perhaps matching TRBD1 (6 bases). The CDR3 here is CASSLYGATGMNTEAFF. CDR3 in DNA: TGTGCCAGTAGTTTGTACGGAGCAACAGGGATGAACACTGAAGCTTTCTTT.